This T cell receptor beta chain stems from a study of cytotoxic CD8 clonotypes in ibrutinib-treated CLL (dated by TCRdb to the early 2020s). Regarding the research as a whole: The cohort had about a dozen relapsed/refractory and 15 treatment-naive patients; about 17 were IGHV unmutated. Responses were partial in approximately 24 patients and complete in 2; after median around 65 months follow-up, some 15 stayed in remission and about twelve progressed. Samples at response were collected after a median of about 11 months of treatment, with a range of about 6 to 36 months. An average of about 250,000 productive templates and 94,082 productive rearrangements was obtained per sample. Of the roughly 81 people in the trial, approximately 26 had longitudinal samples available. Cryopreserved peripheral blood mononuclear cells were obtained prior to treatment, at the time of response, and at either disease progression or sustained remission. Here is what the overall study found, with its caveats: Sampling times were not matched between patients in sustained remission and patients whose disease was progressing, and lymph node repertoires were not examined. Public clonotypes were rare and either shrank or stayed stable during treatment, and the rise in clonality at ibrutinib response reflected expansion of private clonotypes. Baseline clonality exceeded that of age-matched healthy donors and correlated strongly with circulating CD8+ T-cell counts. An increase in clonality was observed at ibrutinib response, with clonality remaining stable during sustained remission and falling back toward baseline at progression.

A MiSeq instrument was used for deep resolution sequencing, which targeted depths ranging from 1 in 1 million up to 1 in 200,000 T cells, with coverage averaging 10x for each clonotype. TCR beta libraries were generated with the immunoSEQ hsTCRB Kit. The paper's processing steps were these. ImmunoSEQ Data Assistant and ImmunoSEQ Analyzer were used for data analysis, and V, D and J genes were assigned according to IMGT definitions. Clonality, which ranges from 0 to 1, was calculated as one minus the normalized Shannon entropy of productive rearrangement frequencies. Only overrepresented clonotypes making up at least 0.05% of each patient's repertoire were included in the public clonotype analysis. Approximately 12 age-matched healthy donor repertoires from immuneACCESS were used as controls for clonality. TCRdb limited this immuneACCESS table to in-frame rearrangements with V and J called. A share of clones is missing; checked studies link under half to unresolved V genes, and the rest is unexplained. Clone size and the V and J calls come from that table; the DNA yielded D and trimming. The sample table contains around 15,000 clones; only one count was recorded for about 70% of them. Over 15% of the sample is held by the ten biggest clonotypes.

Compared with germline, V lacks 5 bases and J lacks 8 bases; bases without a gene match: 9. The germline V gene (reference sequence) supplies CDR1 MNHEY and CDR2 SMNVEV. There are 14 amino acids in the CDR3, from cysteine to phenylalanine inclusive. The entry retains the CDR3 DNA only, 42 bases that are in frame from base 1. For TCR beta library preparation, approximately 2 micrograms of genomic DNA were extracted from the cryopreserved PBMCs. High-throughput TCR beta sequencing was performed on longitudinal blood samples from CLL patients receiving ibrutinib monotherapy. The patients took part in an open-label, single-center phase 2 trial of ibrutinib monotherapy. Notes on this clone: Its antigen is not yet known. Base qualities are not provided; no much larger clone lies one nucleotide away.

The sequence links TRBV27 to TRBJ1-2; 9 central bases correspond to TRBD1. Here the sequenced sample was PBMCs, taken before ibrutinib treatment. The receptor comes from a human donor with chronic lymphocytic leukemia. In nucleotide form, the sequence is TGTGCCAGCAGTCCGACACAGGGGGCGGGGGGCTACACCTTC. Its coded protein is CASSPTQGAGGYTF.